This T cell receptor beta chain was sequenced in a study of identical twins. Study findings and constraints: Clonotypes of the beta chain that were abundant in cord blood carried fewer insertions (memory repertoires showed none). The models gave estimates that fell short of the out-of-frame TCR alpha sharing seen in monozygotic twins.

A universal primer site was added by template switching, and unique molecular identifiers were carried by the cDNA. TCRdb recomputed calls from the 5' RACE reads with MiXCR, one row per CDR3 protein. The data hold under 350,000 distinct CDR3 sequences, with just under 9.5% observed a single time. This clonotype was recorded at least ten times. Its target is not known. CDR3 length: 14 residues. V lost 6 bases and J lost 4, with 19 bases in between. In germline, CDR1 is DFQATT, CDR2 SNEGSKA (reference sequence). The same specimen was also included in a second study, on yellow fever vaccine responses in identical twins.

This TCR derives from a woman aged 18-29 years in good health. This chain joins TRBV20-1 and TRBJ2-7; D possibly corresponds to TRBD1 (6 bases). Material for sequencing was CD8+ T cells sorted from blood. CDR3 residues: CSAEDRRNLYEQYF. The DNA for the CDR3 is TGCAGTGCGGAAGACAGGAGGAATTTATACGAGCAGTACTTC.